This TCR beta chain was observed in a study of T-cell memory formation after mild COVID-19. General observations from the study: Most CD4+ clones that shrank were in CM and EM, while CD8+ ones turned up in EMRA.

Deletions cut 4 bases from V and 0 bases from J, with 11 bases between. CDR3 size: 15 residues. Per germline, CDR1 SGHTA and CDR2 FQGTGA. Constant-segment primers were used for 5'RACE, and the resulting TCR alpha and TCR beta cDNA libraries carried sample barcodes and UMIs. TCRdb reanalysed the 5' RACE reads using MiXCR and keeps one entry per CDR3 protein. The table has some 31,000 distinct CDR3 sequences, about 12% seen once. This clonotype is large within its sample. Antigen unknown. Sequenced sample: PBMCs or a T cell subset sorted from them (not recorded which). The receptor comes from an adult woman who had mild COVID-19 (a few samples of this study predate the infection). Cell type and time point are not known. V usage is TRBV7-3 and J usage is TRBJ2-3; no firm D call. The CDR3 bases are TGTGCCAGCAGCTCATTAGCAAGGAGCACAGATACGCAGTATTTT. This translates into CASSSLARSTDTQYF.